The 25 T cell receptor beta chains given below trace back to one sample, sequenced in a study of shared clonotypes between healthy human individuals. Clones were read by immunoSEQ multiplex PCR, and TCRdb kept only the in-frame ones, dropping some. The table records about 2.4 million clones, approximately 94% of them present only once. The sample consisted of naive CD4+ T cells from PBMCs. The subset: CD45RA+ positively selected. The source of these receptors is a man aged 18 to 29 in good health. Some clones in this sample may be carry-over from other donors' samples.

The J gene is TRBJ1-2, the V gene TRBV6-4; D possibly corresponds to TRBD1 (5 bases). The CDR3 sequence is 17 residues long. Germline V lookup: CDR1 MRHNA, CDR2 SNTAGT. V lost 0 bases and J lost 6, with 20 bases in between. The CDR3 DNA reads as TGTGCCAGCAGTGACTCGTTTCGGGGAGGTCTGGGGGATGGCTACACCTTC. Protein sequence: CASSDSFRGGLGDGYTF.

The J gene is TRBJ2-7, the V gene TRBV5-1, with 10 nucleotides matching TRBD2. The CDR3 runs to 15 residues. Trimming removed 4 bases from V and 1 base from J; junction bases left unmatched: 5. Germline CDR1 SGHRS, CDR2 YFSETQ. The DNA of the CDR3 is TGCGCCAGCAGCCGGGGACTAGCGTTTTCCTACGAGCAGTACTTC. It codes for CASSRGLAFSYEQYF.

V is TRBV7-2 and J is TRBJ2-7; D perhaps matches TRBD2 (5 bases). The CDR3 has 15 amino acids. V was clipped by 5 bases and J by 3 bases, with 17 bases between them. Germline V gives CDR1 SGHTA, CDR2 FQGNSA. CDR3 sequence (DNA): TGTGCCAGCAGCGCCGCTTCCGGGATCTACTACGAGCAGTACTTC. Residues: CASSAASGIYYEQYF.

This clone is a singleton in its sample. This sequence joins TRBV2 and TRBJ2-7; maybe TRBD1 (5 bases). Trimming cost V 2 bases and J 3 bases, with 8 bases left between them. The CDR3 covers 13 residues. The V gene's germline CDR1 is SNHLY and CDR2 FYNNEI. This CDR3 is CASSEQGNYEQYF. DNA for the CDR3: TGTGCCAGCAGTGAACAGGGAAACTACGAGCAGTACTTC. The full variable domain, its missing parts supplied by reference TRBV2 and TRBJ2-7, is EPEVTQTPSHQVTQMGQEVILRCVPISNHLYFYWYRQILGQKVEFLVSFYNNEISEKSEIFDDQFSVERPDGSNFTLKIRSTKLEDSAMYFCASSEQGNYEQYFGPGTRLTVT.

The chain joins TRBV5-5 to TRBJ2-1; D is undetermined. Germline V lookup: CDR1 SGHKS, CDR2 YYEKEE (reference sequence). CDR3 length equals 16 residues. Between the trimmed V and J ends, which lost 1 base and 2 bases, there was a span of 13 bases. The CDR3 nucleotides read TGTGCCAGCAGCTTGTTTCGGGCAGTCGCCTACAATGAGCAGTTCTTC. Amino acid sequence: CASSLFRAVAYNEQFF.

This chain links TRBV7-6 with TRBJ1-1; 7 nucleotides agree with TRBD1. CDR3 size: 16 residues. V lost 1 base to trimming and J lost 0 bases; unmatched junction nucleotides: 5. Germline CDR1 is SGHVS and CDR2 is FNYEAQ. CDR3 sequence: CASSLGQGGLNTEAFF. Here the CDR3 DNA reads TGTGCCAGCAGCTTAGGGCAGGGGGGGTTGAACACTGAAGCTTTCTTT.

This sequence joins TRBV7-2 and TRBJ2-7, with no clear D. In germline, CDR1 is SGHTA, CDR2 FQGNSA. The V end lost 1 base, the J end lost 2 bases, and 12 bases lay between the germline ends. The CDR3 length is 15 residues. This chain's CDR3 is CASSLEGYVAYEQYF. Written as DNA, the CDR3 is TGTGCCAGCAGCTTAGAAGGATACGTTGCCTACGAGCAGTACTTC.

This rearrangement joins TRBV5-1 to TRBJ2-1, with D maybe TRBD1 (7 bases). Trimming removed 0 bases from V and 6 bases from J, with 16 bases in between. The CDR3 contains 16 residues. Germline values: CDR1 SGHRS, CDR2 YFSETQ. CDR3 sequence: CASSLGRGLILNEQFF. The CDR3 DNA reads TGCGCCAGCAGCTTGGGGAGGGGGCTAATTCTCAATGAGCAGTTCTTC. The full variable domain, with the rest looked up from reference TRBV5-1 and TRBJ2-1, is KAGVTQTPRYLIKTRGQQVTLSCSPISGHRSVSWYQQTPGQGLQFLFEYFSETQRNKGNFPGRFSGRQFSNSRSEMNVSTLELGDSALYLCASSLGRGLILNEQFFGPGTRLTVL.

This chain links TRBV28 with TRBJ2-7; D tentatively reads TRBD1 or TRBD2 (7 bases each). Germline V gene data show CDR1 as MDHEN and CDR2 as SYDVKM. V dropped 5 bases and J dropped 5 bases, with 13 bases sitting between them. The CDR3 extends over 13 amino acids. CDR3 protein: CASSPGGVNEQYF. The CDR3 region has the DNA TGTGCCAGCAGTCCAGGGGGGGTCAACGAGCAGTACTTC. Complete variable domain (other parts from reference TRBV28 and TRBJ2-7): DVKVTQSSRYLVKRTGEKVFLECVQDMDHENMFWYRQDPGLGLRLIYFSYDVKMKEKGDIPEGYSVSREKKERFSLILESASTNQTSMYLCASSPGGVNEQYFGPGTRLTVT.

This clone was recorded once. The chain's CDR3 is CASSAPPGQGSRNEQFF. CDR3 nucleotide sequence: TGTGCCAGCAGCGCCCCCCCGGGACAGGGGTCTCGGAATGAGCAGTTCTTC. The chain uses TRBV13 and TRBJ2-1; 10 positions agree with TRBD1. In germline, CDR1 is PRHDT, CDR2 FYEKMQ (reference sequence). V gave up 5 bases and J gave up 7 bases; unmatched junction bases: 14. The CDR3 sequence is 17 residues long.

The rearrangement uses TRBV5-1 and TRBJ2-5, with TRBD2 identical over 9 bases. Germline loops: CDR1 SGHRS, CDR2 YFSETQ. This CDR3 is 17 amino acids long. J lost 4 bases, V lost 5 bases, and 15 bases had no gene match. CDR3 sequence reads: CASRRVSGSPGGETQYF. DNA for the CDR3: TGCGCCAGCAGAAGGGTTAGCGGGAGCCCCGGGGGAGAGACCCAGTACTTC.

Details on this clone: The sample carries other DNA sequences with the same CDR3. V is TRBV29-1 and J is TRBJ1-1; 11 bases fit TRBD1. The V gene end was trimmed by 7 bases and the J gene end by 2 bases; junction bases not matched to a gene: 3. The CDR3 is made up of 13 amino acids. Per germline, CDR1 SQVTM and CDR2 ANQGSEA. The CDR3 coding sequence is TGCAGCGGGGGACAGGGGGGAAACACTGAAGCTTTCTTT. Residues: CSGGQGGNTEAFF.

V usage is TRBV4-3 and J usage is TRBJ1-5; no firm D call. CDR3 size: 14 residues. The germline V gene has CDR1 LGHNA and CDR2 YSLEER. Trimming pared 3 bases from V and 6 bases from J, leaving 12 bases between. CDR3 coding DNA: TGCGCCAGCAGCCATAACAGAGTTAGTCAGCCCCAGCATTTT. Protein: CASSHNRVSQPQHF.

The chain recombines TRBV29-1 with TRBJ1-2, with D possibly TRBD1 on 5 matching bases. This CDR3 spans 14 amino acids. Between the trimmed V and J ends, which lost 7 bases and 4 bases, there was a span of 19 bases. Germline V CDR1 and CDR2: SQVTM, ANQGSEA. The CDR3 DNA follows: TGCAGCGCCCCGGAGTGGGGCAGGACCTATGGCTACACCTTC. Its protein product is CSAPEWGRTYGYTF.

V is TRBV19 and J is TRBJ1-6; TRBD1 is a possible D gene (5 bases). V shed 3 bases and J shed 13 bases, with 13 bases lying between them. The V gene's germline CDR1 is LNHDA and CDR2 SQIVND (reference sequence). The CDR3 consists of 13 residues. In DNA form, the CDR3 reads TGTGCCAGTAGTATCCAGGGCGCTTCTCCCCTCCACTTT. It codes for CASSIQGASPLHF.

This clone was seen once. The chain recombines TRBV2 with TRBJ2-4; D gene unclear. Looked up from germline, CDR1 is SNHLY and CDR2 is FYNNEI. The CDR3 is made up of 11 amino acids. V was cut by 3 bases and J by 7 bases, with 4 bases left in between. CDR3 coding DNA: TGTGCCAGCAGTGAGTGGAACATTCAGTACTTC. The encoded protein is CASSEWNIQYF. The variable domain in full, with the rest retrieved from reference TRBV2 and TRBJ2-4, is EPEVTQTPSHQVTQMGQEVILRCVPISNHLYFYWYRQILGQKVEFLVSFYNNEISEKSEIFDDQFSVERPDGSNFTLKIRSTKLEDSAMYFCASSEWNIQYFGAGTRLSVL.

The rearrangement uses TRBV4-1 and TRBJ2-3; D is unclear. The length of the CDR3 is 13 residues. Trimming cost V 3 bases and J 6 bases, with 10 bases left between them. Germline lookup yields CDR1 MGHRA and CDR2 YSYEKL. CDR3 sequence (DNA): TGCGCCAGCAGCCACCCGAACGCCGATACGCAGTATTTT. Its translation: CASSHPNADTQYF.

To note about this clone: The same CDR3 arises from other DNA sequences in this sample as well. The chain combines TRBV30 with TRBJ2-7; unclear D gene. The V gene lost 0 bases and the J gene lost 4 bases, with 4 bases spanning the gap. The CDR3 extends over 11 amino acids. CDR1 is GTSNPN and CDR2 is SVGIG in the germline V gene (reference sequence). CDR3 residues: CAWSVRYEQYF. The CDR3 bases are TGTGCCTGGAGTGTACGTTACGAGCAGTACTTC.

This rearrangement joins TRBV6-1 to TRBJ2-4, with 7 bases matching TRBD1. The germline CDR1 and CDR2 sequences are MNHNS and SASEGT. J lost 0 bases, V lost 1 base, and 6 bases had no gene match. The CDR3 has 17 residues. The CDR3 protein is CASSEGTGPVAKNIQYF. The CDR3 DNA sequence: TGTGCCAGCAGTGAAGGGACAGGCCCCGTAGCCAAAAACATTCAGTACTTC.

V and J are TRBV7-3 and TRBJ2-1; tentatively, D is TRBD1 or TRBD2 (5 bases each). This CDR3 has 15 residues. V lost 5 bases and J 6 bases, leaving 17 bases between the germline ends. Germline CDR1 SGHTA, CDR2 FQGTGA. CDR3 nucleotides: TGTGCCAGCAGCCCCGGGACGAGTATTGTCAATGAGCAGTTCTTC. As protein: CASSPGTSIVNEQFF.

The chain joins TRBV10-3 to TRBJ2-2; the match to TRBD2 covers 11 bases. The CDR3 runs to 16 residues. V shed 7 bases, J shed 7 bases, and the junction held 11 bases outside the gene matches. Germline loops: CDR1 ENHRY, CDR2 SYGVKD. The CDR3 DNA reads TGTGCCATCAAATCCTCACTAGCGGGAGAAATCGGGGAGCTGTTTTTT. Amino acid sequence: CAIKSSLAGEIGELFF.

The chain links TRBV18 to TRBJ2-7, with 7 bases identical to TRBD1. Germline loops: CDR1 KGHSH, CDR2 LQKENI. The V and J ends lost 2 bases and 6 bases, in that order; junction bases with no gene match: 7. CDR3 size: 14 residues. The CDR3: CASSPTLAGGEQYF. The CDR3 nucleotides are TGTGCCAGCTCACCAACCCTCGCAGGGGGCGAGCAGTACTTC.

This rearrangement joins TRBV7-2 to TRBJ2-2; D is unclear. With 6 bases removed from V and 5 bases from J, the gap between germline ends came to 7 bases. The germline gives CDR1 SGHTA, CDR2 FQGNSA. This CDR3 comprises 12 residues. CDR3 loop: CASRFQTGELFF. The CDR3 DNA reads as TGTGCCAGCAGATTCCAGACCGGGGAGCTGTTTTTT.

The chain links TRBV28 to TRBJ1-4, with a weak D call TRBD1 (5 bases). The CDR3 is 15 amino acids. Germline loops: CDR1 MDHEN, CDR2 SYDVKM. V gave up 5 bases and J gave up 3 bases, with 13 bases separating them. The CDR3 region is CASSRPDTPNEKLFF. The DNA for the CDR3 is TGTGCCAGCAGTCGACCGGACACGCCTAATGAAAAACTGTTTTTT. The entire variable domain, with the rest obtained from reference TRBV28 and TRBJ1-4, is as follows: DVKVTQSSRYLVKRTGEKVFLECVQDMDHENMFWYRQDPGLGLRLIYFSYDVKMKEKGDIPEGYSVSREKKERFSLILESASTNQTSMYLCASSRPDTPNEKLFFGSGTQLSVL.

The V call is TRBV5-5, the J call TRBJ2-1, with TRBD2 matching over 12 bases. This CDR3 region has 15 residues. Germline assignment: CDR1 SGHKS and CDR2 YYEKEE (reference sequence). The trim removed 3 bases at V and 6 bases at J, leaving 4 bases unmatched. The CDR3 sequence: CASSSSGRASNEQFF. The CDR3 DNA is TGTGCCAGCAGCTCTAGCGGGAGGGCCTCCAATGAGCAGTTCTTC. The variable domain in full, completed from reference TRBV5-5 and TRBJ2-1, reads DAGVTQSPTHLIKTRGQQVTLRCSPISGHKSVSWYQQVLGQGPQFIFQYYEKEERGRGNFPDRFSARQFPNYSSELNVNALLLGDSALYLCASSSSGRASNEQFFGPGTRLTVL.